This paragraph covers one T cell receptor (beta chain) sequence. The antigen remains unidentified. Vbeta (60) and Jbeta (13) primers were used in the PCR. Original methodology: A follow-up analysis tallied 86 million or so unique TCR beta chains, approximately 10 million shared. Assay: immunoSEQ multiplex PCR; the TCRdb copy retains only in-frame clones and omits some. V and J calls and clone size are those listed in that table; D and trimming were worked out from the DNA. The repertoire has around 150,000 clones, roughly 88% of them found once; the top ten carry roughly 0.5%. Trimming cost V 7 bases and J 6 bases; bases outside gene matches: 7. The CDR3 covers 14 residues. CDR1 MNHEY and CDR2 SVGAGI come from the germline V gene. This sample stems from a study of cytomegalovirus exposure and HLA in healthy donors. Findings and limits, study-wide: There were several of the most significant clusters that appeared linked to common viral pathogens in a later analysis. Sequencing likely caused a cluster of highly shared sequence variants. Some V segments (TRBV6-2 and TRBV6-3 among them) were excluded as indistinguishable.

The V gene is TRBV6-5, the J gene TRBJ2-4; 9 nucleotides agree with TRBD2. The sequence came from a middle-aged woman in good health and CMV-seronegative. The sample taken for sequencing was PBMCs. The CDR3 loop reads CASTPAGGPNIQYF. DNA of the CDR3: TGTGCCAGCACCCCAGCGGGAGGACCAAACATTCAGTACTTC.